The rows below give T cell receptor beta chains drawn from one sample of a study of T cells after yellow fever vaccination. One entry per CDR3 protein results from TCRdb running MiXCR on the 5' RACE reads. The sample lists hundreds of thousands of distinct CDR3 sequences, roughly 12% occurring once. Sequencing was performed on PBMCs, taken on the day of the yellow fever booster vaccination. Receptors originate from a man between 25 and 39 years old who received the YFV17D yellow fever vaccine. Both conserved end residues are part of each CDR3. The D gene is left open where the match is weak. Part of the rows lack a size; the others show once, few, many or a class for expanded clones.

v_gene: TRBV5-6; abundance: .; j_gene: TRBJ2-3; d_gene: TRBD1; CDR3aa: CASSLTTGTGGPDTQYF; CDR3nt: TGTGCCAGCAGCTTGACTACCGGGACAGGGGGCCCAGATACGCAGTATTTT
v_gene: TRBV5-1; abundance: few; j_gene: TRBJ2-7; d_gene: TRBD2; CDR3aa: CASSLVSSGSPGEQYF; CDR3nt: TGCGCCAGCAGCTTGGTGTCTAGCGGGAGCCCCGGCGAGCAGTACTTC
v_gene: TRBV7-2; abundance: .; j_gene: TRBJ2-1; d_gene: .; CDR3aa: CASSSASDIYNEQFF; CDR3nt: TGTGCCAGCAGCTCTGCTAGTGATATATACAATGAGCAGTTCTTC
v_gene: TRBV6-2/TRBV6-3; abundance: few; j_gene: TRBJ2-3; d_gene: .; CDR3aa: CASSYSESELKAQYF; CDR3nt: TGTGCCAGCAGTTACTCCGAGAGTGAACTAAAGGCGCAGTATTTT
v_gene: TRBV20-1; abundance: .; j_gene: TRBJ2-4; d_gene: .; CDR3aa: CSARDPILENIQYF; CDR3nt: TGCAGTGCTCGTGACCCGATACTAGAAAACATTCAGTACTTC
v_gene: TRBV12-3/TRBV12-4; abundance: .; j_gene: TRBJ2-1; d_gene: .; CDR3aa: CASSVLAEQFF; CDR3nt: TGTGCCAGCAGTGTTTTGGCTGAGCAGTTCTTC
v_gene: TRBV18; abundance: few; j_gene: TRBJ2-7; d_gene: .; CDR3aa: CASSPASDAYEQYF; CDR3nt: TGTGCCAGCTCACCTGCCAGTGACGCCTACGAGCAGTACTTC
v_gene: TRBV11-2; abundance: few; j_gene: TRBJ1-1; d_gene: .; CDR3aa: CASSLGGALTEAFF; CDR3nt: TGTGCCAGCAGCTTAGGTGGCGCACTCACTGAAGCTTTCTTT
v_gene: TRBV19; abundance: few; j_gene: TRBJ2-3; d_gene: TRBD1; CDR3aa: CASSETGGSTDTQYF; CDR3nt: TGTGCCAGTAGTGAAACAGGGGGGTCCACAGATACGCAGTATTTT
v_gene: TRBV7-2; abundance: few; j_gene: TRBJ2-4; d_gene: .; CDR3aa: CASSLRADWVGSIQYF; CDR3nt: TGTGCCAGCAGCTTAAGAGCCGATTGGGTGGGCAGCATTCAGTACTTC
v_gene: TRBV1; abundance: .; j_gene: TRBJ2-7; d_gene: .; CDR3aa: CTSSQGGSTSGRFYEQYF; CDR3nt: TGCACCAGCAGCCAAGGGGGCTCCACTAGCGGGAGGTTCTACGAGCAGTACTTC
v_gene: TRBV19; abundance: few; j_gene: TRBJ1-1; d_gene: .; CDR3aa: CASSSTPAGGSEAFF; CDR3nt: TGTGCCAGTAGTTCGACCCCAGCGGGGGGGAGTGAAGCTTTCTTT
v_gene: TRBV7-2; abundance: few; j_gene: TRBJ2-2; d_gene: .; CDR3aa: CASSARGRSGELFF; CDR3nt: TGTGCCAGCAGCGCCCGGGGGCGATCCGGGGAGCTGTTTTTT
v_gene: TRBV12-3/TRBV12-4; abundance: .; j_gene: TRBJ1-6; d_gene: .; CDR3aa: CASSLSESYNSPLHF; CDR3nt: TGTGCCAGCAGTTTATCGGAGTCCTATAATTCACCCCTCCACTTT
v_gene: TRBV4-3; abundance: few; j_gene: TRBJ2-3; d_gene: .; CDR3aa: CASSQERVLSTDTQYF; CDR3nt: TGCGCCAGCAGCCAAGAGCGGGTACTAAGCACAGATACGCAGTATTTT